This is a list of T cell receptor beta chains from one sample in a study of cytomegalovirus exposure and HLA in healthy donors. Libraries were prepared by immunoSEQ multiplex PCR; TCRdb keeps only in-frame clonotypes and omits some of them. The table includes approximately 170,000 clones, approximately 81% detected once. Sequenced sample: PBMCs. Source of these receptors: a woman under 30 in good health and CMV-seronegative. CDR3s include the opening cysteine and the closing phenylalanine or tryptophan. Each record gives: V gene, clone size, J gene, D gene, CDR3 DNA, CDR3 protein. The D gene is left open where the match is weak. Not all rows give a size; the values are once, few, many and, for expanded clones, a class.

TRBV10-2	.	TRBJ1-5	.	TGCGCCAGCAGTGAACGGGGAATTGGTAGCAATCAGCCCCAGCATTTT	CASSERGIGSNQPQHF
TRBV11-2	.	TRBJ2-7	.	TGTGCCAGCAGCTTACTAACGACTTACGAGCAGTACTTC	CASSLLTTYEQYF
TRBV27	.	TRBJ1-6	TRBD1	TGTGCCAGCAGTGGCACAGGGGGCTCCTATAATTCACCCCTCCACTTT	CASSGTGGSYNSPLHF
TRBV6-5	.	TRBJ2-7	TRBD1	TGTGCCAGCAGAAACCGGGACAGGGACGAGCAGTACTTC	CASRNRDRDEQYF
TRBV28	once	TRBJ1-2	.	TGTGCCAGCAGCCTTAACTATGGCTACACCTTC	CASSLNYGYTF
TRBV13	few	TRBJ2-5	.	TGTGCCAGCAGCTTAGGCCAGGGTAGGGGGGAGACCCAGTACTTC	CASSLGQGRGETQYF
TRBV9	.	TRBJ2-3	.	TGTGCCAGCAGCGTAGAGGCCAGGGACACAGATACGCAGTATTTT	CASSVEARDTDTQYF
TRBV29-1	few	TRBJ2-3	TRBD2	TGCAGCGGTGCAATGACGGCGGGAGAAGATACGCAGTATTTT	CSGAMTAGEDTQYF
TRBV28	.	TRBJ2-7	.	TGTGCCAGCAGGGCTGAAAATTCCTACGAGCAGTACTTC	CASRAENSYEQYF
TRBV28	few	TRBJ2-7	TRBD2	TGTGCCAGCAGTTGGGCGGGAGGGCTCTACGAGCAGTACTTC	CASSWAGGLYEQYF
TRBV11-2	once	TRBJ2-2	TRBD2	TGTGCCAGCAGCTTAGGTTACCTAGCGGGAGGGACGAACACCGGGGAGCTGTTTTTT	CASSLGYLAGGTNTGELFF
TRBV6-5	once	TRBJ1-2	TRBD1	TGTGCCAGCAGTTACGTTCAGGGGGCGTATGGCTACACCTTC	CASSYVQGAYGYTF
TRBV7-2	.	TRBJ2-5	.	TGTGCCAGCAGCTCTCGGGTAGGAGGACCGCAAGAGACCCAGTACTTC	CASSSRVGGPQETQYF
TRBV30	.	TRBJ2-7	TRBD2	TGTGCCTGGAGTTCCCTAGCGGGACCCTACGAGCAGTACTTC	CAWSSLAGPYEQYF
TRBV15	.	TRBJ2-5	TRBD2	TGTGCCACCAGCAGAGCCCTTGGACTAGCGGATCAAGAGACCCAGTACTTC	CATSRALGLADQETQYF
TRBV10-3	once	TRBJ1-4	TRBD1	TGTGCCATCAGTGACCCGGGACAGGGGTTTGAAAAACTGTTTTTT	CAISDPGQGFEKLFF
TRBV2	.	TRBJ1-2	.	TGTGCCAGCAGCGCAGCGGGGGGAGATGTCTATGGCTACACCTTC	CASSAAGGDVYGYTF
TRBV7-9	.	TRBJ1-4	.	TGTGCCAGCAGCTCACTCGGGGGGGCCGATAATGAAAAACTGTTTTTT	CASSSLGGADNEKLFF
TRBV28	.	TRBJ1-2	TRBD1	TGTGCCAGCAGTTTGCAGGGGGCGCATCATGGCTACACCTTC	CASSLQGAHHGYTF
TRBV6-1	.	TRBJ1-5	.	TGTGCCAGCAGTGATACAGCAGACAATCAGCCCCAGCATTTT	CASSDTADNQPQHF
TRBV4-3	.	TRBJ2-7	.	TGCGCCAGCAGCCAAGAGGTGGTGAGCGAGCAGTACTTC	CASSQEVVSEQYF
TRBV30	once	TRBJ1-2	.	TGTGCCTGGAGTCGGACTATTTCGACCTATGGCTACACCTTC	CAWSRTISTYGYTF
TRBV25-1	few	TRBJ2-7	.	TGTGCCAGCACAGAAAACGCCTACGAGCAGTACTTC	CASTENAYEQYF
TRBV5-4	.	TRBJ2-7	TRBD2	TGTGCCAGCAGCTACGGACTAGCGGGAACTTACGAGCAGTACTTC	CASSYGLAGTYEQYF
TRBV28	.	TRBJ1-4	TRBD1	TGTGCCAGCAGTAAAGCCGGGACAGGGGTGCTTAGAGAAAAACTGTTTTTT	CASSKAGTGVLREKLFF
TRBV28	.	TRBJ2-2	.	TGTGCCAGCACGAGGGGGATGAACACCGGGGAGCTGTTTTTT	CASTRGMNTGELFF
TRBV7-9	few	TRBJ2-1	TRBD2	TGTGCCAGCAGGCGGCCTAGCGGAAACAATGAGCAGTTCTTC	CASRRPSGNNEQFF
TRBV19	few	TRBJ2-5	TRBD1	TGTGCCAGTAAGTCGGGACAGTTGGGCCAAGAGACCCAGTACTTC	CASKSGQLGQETQYF
TRBV5-1	.	TRBJ1-2	.	TGCGCCAGCGCGGTTGGACAGCGGCTCTATGGCTACACCTTC	CASAVGQRLYGYTF
TRBV6-5	.	TRBJ1-2	TRBD1	TGTGCCAGCAGCCGCCGGACAGGGAGTGGCTACACCTTC	CASSRRTGSGYTF
TRBV19	.	TRBJ2-3	.	TGTGCCAGTAGTCCCCGGCTAGCTTCTACAGATACGCAGTATTTT	CASSPRLASTDTQYF
TRBV27	.	TRBJ2-3	TRBD2	TGTGCCAGCAGTTTCTCGGGACTAGCGGGAGGCGGCACAGATACGCAGTATTTT	CASSFSGLAGGGTDTQYF
TRBV7-9	.	TRBJ2-1	TRBD1	TGTGCCAGCAGCTTAGGGGACAGGGCTGACAATGAGCAGTTCTTC	CASSLGDRADNEQFF
TRBV2	.	TRBJ1-1	.	TGTGCCAGCACGGACCTCAGAGGGATGACTGAAGCTTTCTTT	CASTDLRGMTEAFF
TRBV28	.	TRBJ2-3	.	TGTGCCAGCAGTTTGTCGGATACGCAGTATTTT	CASSLSDTQYF
TRBV18	.	TRBJ2-1	TRBD2	TGTGCCAGCTCACCAGATTTTGGAACTAGCGGGAGCTACAATGAGCAGTTCTTC	CASSPDFGTSGSYNEQFF
TRBV28	.	TRBJ2-3	.	TGTGCCAGTGTTGGACGGGGGGCGGACACAGATACGCAGTATTTT	CASVGRGADTDTQYF
TRBV5-1	.	TRBJ2-7	.	TGCGCCAGCAGACTCGGGACAACACCGACCTACGAGCAGTACTTC	CASRLGTTPTYEQYF
TRBV5-6	.	TRBJ2-7	.	TGTGCCAGCAGCCGGGGAATGTACGAGCAGTACTTC	CASSRGMYEQYF
TRBV14	.	TRBJ1-2	.	TGTGCCAGCAGCCCCGAGGGAGTCGACTTCTATGGCTACACCTTC	CASSPEGVDFYGYTF
TRBV5-6	.	TRBJ1-1	.	TGTGCCAGCAGCAAAAGGACAACAGCTGAAGCTTTCTTT	CASSKRTTAEAFF
TRBV5-1	.	TRBJ1-1	.	TGCGCCAGCAGCGGGGAGTTTGAAGCTTTCTTT	CASSGEFEAFF
TRBV5-6	.	TRBJ2-7	.	TGTGCCAGCAGCGGAGGGACTTCGGTGGAGCAGTACTTC	CASSGGTSVEQYF
TRBV6-1	.	TRBJ2-1	.	TGTGCCAGCAGTGACGAAGCGGAATCCTACAATGAGCAGTTCTTC	CASSDEAESYNEQFF
TRBV6-1	.	TRBJ1-5	TRBD1	TGTGCCAGCAAGGACAGGGGGAATCAGCCCCAGCATTTT	CASKDRGNQPQHF
TRBV2	.	TRBJ2-7	TRBD2	TGTGCCAGCAGCACTAGCGGGAGCTCCTACGAGCAGTACTTC	CASSTSGSSYEQYF
TRBV9	.	TRBJ2-1	.	TGTGCCAGCAGCACTAGCCGGAGCTCCTACAATGAGCAGTTCTTC	CASSTSRSSYNEQFF
TRBV7-2	.	TRBJ2-5	.	TGTGCCAGCAGCTCCTCCGGGAAAGAGACCCAGTACTTC	CASSSSGKETQYF
TRBV4-1	few	TRBJ2-7	.	TGCGCCAGCAGTCTACAGGGCCGCTCCTCCTACGAGCAGTACTTC	CASSLQGRSSYEQYF
TRBV6-6	.	TRBJ1-5	.	TGTGCCAGCAGTTCTTTGCGGACCGAGGGTAATCAGCCCCAGCATTTT	CASSSLRTEGNQPQHF
TRBV19	.	TRBJ2-7	TRBD1	TGTGCCAGTAGTGGGGACAGGGTGGGAGCCTACGAGCAGTACTTC	CASSGDRVGAYEQYF